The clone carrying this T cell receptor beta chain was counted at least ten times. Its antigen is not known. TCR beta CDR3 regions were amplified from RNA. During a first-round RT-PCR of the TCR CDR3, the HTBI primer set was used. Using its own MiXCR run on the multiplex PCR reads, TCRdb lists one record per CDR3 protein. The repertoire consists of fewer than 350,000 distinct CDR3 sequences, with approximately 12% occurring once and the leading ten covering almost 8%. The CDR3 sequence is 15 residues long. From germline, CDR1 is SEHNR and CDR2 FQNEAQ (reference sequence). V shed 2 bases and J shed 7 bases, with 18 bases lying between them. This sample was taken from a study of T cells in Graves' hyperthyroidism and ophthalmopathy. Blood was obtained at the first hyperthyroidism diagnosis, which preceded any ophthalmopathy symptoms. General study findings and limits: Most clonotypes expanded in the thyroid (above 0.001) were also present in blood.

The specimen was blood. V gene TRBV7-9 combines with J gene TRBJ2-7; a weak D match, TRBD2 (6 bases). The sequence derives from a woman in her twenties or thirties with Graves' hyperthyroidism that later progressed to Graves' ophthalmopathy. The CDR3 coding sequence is TGTGCCAGCAGCTTAATTTTGCCAGCGGCGGGGGAGCAGTACTTC. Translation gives CASSLILPAAGEQYF.